The 22 T cell receptor beta chains below were found in one sample sequenced in a study of cytomegalovirus exposure and HLA in healthy donors. A multiplex PCR was run with 60 Vbeta primers and 13 Jbeta primers. Method: immunoSEQ multiplex PCR; TCRdb's copy keeps in-frame clones and lacks some. The data contain approximately 71,000 clones, about 78% of them singletons. Sample: PBMCs. The receptors come from a woman between 35 and 50 years old in good health and CMV-seropositive.

This sequence joins TRBV2 and TRBJ1-2; 7 bases are shared with TRBD1. The ends lost 3 bases at V and 8 bases at J; junction bases unmatched: 6. The V gene's germline CDR1 is SNHLY and CDR2 FYNNEI. CDR3 length equals 13 residues. CDR3 DNA sequence: TGTGCCAGCAGTGACAGGGGGATCGTCGGCTACACCTTC. This codes for CASSDRGIVGYTF. Full variable domain (missing parts from reference TRBV2 and TRBJ1-2): EPEVTQTPSHQVTQMGQEVILRCVPISNHLYFYWYRQILGQKVEFLVSFYNNEISEKSEIFDDQFSVERPDGSNFTLKIRSTKLEDSAMYFCASSDRGIVGYTFGSGTRLTVV.

A few counts support this clone. The V and J genes are TRBV9 and TRBJ2-1; 10 bases align to TRBD2. CDR3 length equals 14 residues. Looked up from germline, CDR1 is SGDLS and CDR2 is YYNGEE. The junction had 5 bases not matched to a gene; V was cut back by 3 bases and J by 8 bases. CDR3 in DNA: TGTGCCAGCAGCGAACTAGCGGGGTGGGATGAGCAGTTCTTC. Residues: CASSELAGWDEQFF.

The V call is TRBV5-5, the J call TRBJ2-3; D possibly corresponds to TRBD2 (6 bases). The germline V and J ends were trimmed by 4 bases and 0 bases, with 15 bases remaining between them. CDR1 is SGHKS and CDR2 is YYEKEE in the germline V gene (reference sequence). This CDR3 is 16 amino acids long. The CDR3 nucleotides are TGTGCCAGCAGCCCGGGAGTAGGACCTAGCACAGATACGCAGTATTTT. Protein product: CASSPGVGPSTDTQYF.

V is TRBV7-2 and J is TRBJ1-4, with 9 bases that match TRBD1. Losses at the gene ends were 1 base for V and 7 bases for J; bases not matched to a gene: 10. This CDR3 is 17 amino acids long. Germline V gene lookup returns CDR1 SGHTA and CDR2 FQGNSA. In DNA, the CDR3 is TGTGCCAGCAGCTTAGGCCGAGGACAGGGGCTAAGTGAAAAACTGTTTTTT. Translated: CASSLGRGQGLSEKLFF.

This clone was counted once. This sequence joins TRBV6-1 and TRBJ1-1; unclear D gene. The CDR3 runs 13 residues. Trimming cost V 6 bases and J 5 bases, with 13 bases left between them. Germline CDR1 and CDR2: MNHNS and SASEGT. CDR3 nucleotides: TGTGCCAGCAGGACCCGGGTTGAGACTGAAGCTTTCTTT. Translating gives CASRTRVETEAFF.

This clone was counted between two and nine times. J is TRBJ2-3 and V is TRBV6-5; D is perhaps TRBD2 (7 bases). The germline CDR1 and CDR2 sequences are MNHEY and SVGAGI. V dropped 4 bases and J dropped 0 bases, with 14 bases sitting between them. CDR3 length equals 16 residues. The CDR3: CASSSWGGASTDTQYF. The DNA of the CDR3 is TGTGCCAGCAGTTCATGGGGGGGCGCTAGCACAGATACGCAGTATTTT.

V and J are TRBV15 and TRBJ2-2; no clear D. Trimming cost V 6 bases and J 7 bases, with 9 bases left between them. Germline values: CDR1 LNHNV, CDR2 YYDKDF (reference sequence). This CDR3 spans 12 amino acids. The CDR3 loop is CATRTPGGELFF. For the CDR3, the DNA is TGTGCCACCAGGACTCCGGGCGGGGAGCTGTTTTTT.

The genes are TRBV7-2 and TRBJ2-7, with D unresolved. The CDR3 runs 11 residues. CDR1 and CDR2 (germline): SGHTA, FQGNSA. Trimming removed 5 bases at V and 4 bases at J, with 6 bases between. The CDR3 is CASSNLYEQYF. In DNA form, the CDR3 reads TGTGCCAGCAGCAACCTATACGAGCAGTACTTC.

The V and J genes are TRBV28 and TRBJ2-3; 12 bases map to TRBD2. With V trimmed by 2 bases and J by 3 bases, 6 bases remained unmatched. CDR3 length equals 17 residues. Germline V lookup: CDR1 MDHEN, CDR2 SYDVKM. The CDR3 sequence is CASSLGSSGGATDTQYF. CDR3 coding DNA: TGTGCCAGCAGTTTAGGATCTAGCGGGGGGGCGACAGATACGCAGTATTTT.

The rearrangement uses TRBV6-5 and TRBJ1-5; TRBD1 is a possible D gene (6 bases). V lost 5 bases to trimming and J lost 0 bases, with 11 bases between them. Per germline, CDR1 MNHEY and CDR2 SVGAGI. This CDR3 has 15 amino acids. The CDR3 DNA follows: TGTGCCAGCAGTCGGACAGTTTATAGCAATCAGCCCCAGCATTTT. Its translation is CASSRTVYSNQPQHF.

This rearrangement joins TRBV18 to TRBJ2-2, with a possible D match to TRBD2 (5 bases). CDR3 length equals 11 residues. Trimming took off 8 bases at V and 7 bases at J, with 8 bases between the two ends. Germline values: CDR1 KGHSH, CDR2 LQKENI. The chain's CDR3 is CASRGLGELFF. The DNA for the CDR3 is TGTGCCAGCCGCGGGCTCGGGGAGCTGTTTTTT.

This clone has just a few counts. The CDR3 DNA is TGTGCCAGCAGTGCCCTACAGGGTTCTAATTCACCCCTCCACTTT. Amino acid sequence: CASSALQGSNSPLHF. The chain joins TRBV6-5 to TRBJ1-6; maybe TRBD1 (6 bases). This CDR3 contains 15 residues. Between the trimmed V and J ends, which lost 5 bases and 6 bases, there was a span of 14 bases. Germline V gives CDR1 MNHEY, CDR2 SVGAGI.

The gene calls are TRBV5-4 and TRBJ2-7, with 10 bases that match TRBD2. V trimming: 0 bases; J trimming: 4 bases; junction bases outside the gene matches: 13. Germline lookup yields CDR1 SGHNT and CDR2 YYREEE (reference sequence). The CDR3 sequence is 18 residues long. The CDR3: CASSLALSSGGKGYEQYF. CDR3 in DNA: TGTGCCAGCAGCTTGGCTCTCTCTAGCGGGGGAAAGGGGTACGAGCAGTACTTC. Complete variable domain (other parts from reference TRBV5-4 and TRBJ2-7): ETGVTQSPTHLIKTRGQQVTLRCSSQSGHNTVSWYQQALGQGPQFIFQYYREEENGRGNFPPRFSGLQFPNYSSELNVNALELDDSALYLCASSLALSSGGKGYEQYFGPGTRLTVT.

In its sample, this clone was seen once. The chain has TRBV18 and TRBJ1-2, with D possibly matching TRBD1 (6 bases). The V end was cut by 3 bases, the J end by 3 bases, with 11 bases between. Per germline, CDR1 KGHSH and CDR2 LQKENI. CDR3 length: 14 residues. The CDR3 DNA reads TGTGCCAGCTCACCGGACAGCCCCCACTATGGCTACACCTTC. Translating it yields CASSPDSPHYGYTF.

The chain employs TRBV2 and TRBJ2-1; D ambiguous. CDR1 is SNHLY and CDR2 is FYNNEI in the germline V gene. The CDR3 sequence is 14 residues long. The V end lost 5 bases, the J end lost 6 bases, and 14 bases lay between the germline ends. The CDR3 nucleotides read TGTGCCAGCAGTAGTAATAACTTCGGCAATGAGCAGTTCTTC. Protein: CASSSNNFGNEQFF.

The rearrangement uses TRBV20-1 and TRBJ1-2; D gene unclear. The length of the CDR3 is 11 residues. Trimming took off 7 bases at V and 0 bases at J, with 6 bases between the two ends. Germline V gives CDR1 DFQATT, CDR2 SNEGSKA (reference sequence). The CDR3 bases are TGCAGTGTCGGGACTAACTATGGCTACACCTTC. Protein: CSVGTNYGYTF.

The chain carries TRBV9 and TRBJ1-5; tentatively, D is TRBD1 (5 bases). CDR1 and CDR2 (germline): SGDLS, YYNGEE. This CDR3 is 13 amino acids long. With 3 bases removed from V and 11 bases from J, the gap between germline ends came to 15 bases. The chain's CDR3 is CASSAQAGEAQHF. The CDR3 nucleotides read TGTGCCAGCAGCGCCCAGGCGGGGGAGGCCCAGCATTTT. The full variable domain, its missing parts supplied by reference TRBV9 and TRBJ1-5, is DSGVTQTPKHLITATGQRVTLRCSPRSGDLSVYWYQQSLDQGLQFLIQYYNGEERAKGNILERFSAQQFPDLHSELNLSSLELGDSALYFCASSAQAGEAQHFGDGTRLSIL.

The chain links TRBV2 to TRBJ1-5; no firm D call. CDR1 is SNHLY and CDR2 is FYNNEI in the germline V gene. V lost 4 bases to trimming and J lost 4 bases, with 14 bases between them. The CDR3 spans 15 residues. The CDR3, as DNA: TGTGCCAGCAGTGCCGAATCCATCCAGAATCAGCCCCAGCATTTT. Protein: CASSAESIQNQPQHF.

This clone was observed a handful of times. This sequence joins TRBV5-1 and TRBJ1-6; the match to TRBD1 covers 7 bases. Germline CDR1 and CDR2: SGHRS and YFSETQ. The CDR3 spans 13 residues. The V gene end was trimmed by 2 bases and the J gene end by 11 bases; junction bases not matched to a gene: 4. The CDR3 DNA reads as TGCGCCAGCAGCTTCACAGGGGATACACCCCTCCACTTT. It encodes CASSFTGDTPLHF.

The chain couples TRBV6-1 to TRBJ2-2, with TRBD1 as a possible D gene (6 bases). Germline V CDR1 and CDR2: MNHNS, SASEGT. The CDR3 runs 13 residues. Deletions cut 10 bases from V and 4 bases from J, with 13 bases between. CDR3 sequence: CATRQAPTGELFF. In DNA form, the CDR3 reads TGTGCCACTCGACAGGCGCCCACCGGGGAGCTGTTTTTT.

The V and J genes are TRBV9 and TRBJ2-3; D ambiguous. From germline, CDR1 is SGDLS and CDR2 YYNGEE. With 0 bases removed from V and 2 bases from J, the gap between germline ends came to 7 bases. This CDR3 region has 14 residues. This CDR3 is CASSVGPNTDTQYF. The CDR3 region has the DNA TGTGCCAGCAGCGTAGGGCCCAACACAGATACGCAGTATTTT.

J is TRBJ2-1 and V is TRBV5-1; tentative D call: TRBD1 (7 bases). Per germline, CDR1 SGHRS and CDR2 YFSETQ. The CDR3 loop spans 15 amino acids. V was shortened by 1 base and J by 10 bases, with 18 bases between the two germline ends. The CDR3 region is CASSLQGGTLGEQFF. The CDR3 nucleotides read TGCGCCAGCAGCTTGCAGGGGGGTACTTTGGGAGAGCAGTTCTTC. The full variable domain, its missing parts supplied by reference TRBV5-1 and TRBJ2-1, is KAGVTQTPRYLIKTRGQQVTLSCSPISGHRSVSWYQQTPGQGLQFLFEYFSETQRNKGNFPGRFSGRQFSNSRSEMNVSTLELGDSALYLCASSLQGGTLGEQFFGPGTRLTVL.